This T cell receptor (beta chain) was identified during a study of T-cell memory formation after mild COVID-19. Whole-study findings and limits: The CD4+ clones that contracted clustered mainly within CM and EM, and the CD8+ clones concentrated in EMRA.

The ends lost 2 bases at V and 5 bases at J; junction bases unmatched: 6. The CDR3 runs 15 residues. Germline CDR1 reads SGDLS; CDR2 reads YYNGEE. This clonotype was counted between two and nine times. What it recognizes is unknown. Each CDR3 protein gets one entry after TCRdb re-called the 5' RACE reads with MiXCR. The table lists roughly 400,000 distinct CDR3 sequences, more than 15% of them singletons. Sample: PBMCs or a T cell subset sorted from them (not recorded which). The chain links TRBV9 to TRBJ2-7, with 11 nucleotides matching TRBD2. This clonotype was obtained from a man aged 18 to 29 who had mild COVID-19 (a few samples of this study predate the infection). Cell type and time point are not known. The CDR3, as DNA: TGTGCCAGCAGCGTTCAACCGACTAGCGGGGACGAGCAGTACTTC. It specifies CASSVQPTSGDEQYF.